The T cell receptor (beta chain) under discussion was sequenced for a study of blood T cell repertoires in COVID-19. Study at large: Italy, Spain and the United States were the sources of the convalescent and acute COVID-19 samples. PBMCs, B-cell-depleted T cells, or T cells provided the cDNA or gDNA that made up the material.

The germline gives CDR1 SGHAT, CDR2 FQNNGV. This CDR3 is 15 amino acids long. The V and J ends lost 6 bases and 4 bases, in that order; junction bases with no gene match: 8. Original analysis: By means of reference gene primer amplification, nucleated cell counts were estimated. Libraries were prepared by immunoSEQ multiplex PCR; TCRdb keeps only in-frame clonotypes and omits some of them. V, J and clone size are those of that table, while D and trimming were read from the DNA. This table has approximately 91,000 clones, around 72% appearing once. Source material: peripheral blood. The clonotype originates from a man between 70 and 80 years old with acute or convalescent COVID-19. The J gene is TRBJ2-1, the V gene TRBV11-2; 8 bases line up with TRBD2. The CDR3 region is CASSYLSGSYNEQFF. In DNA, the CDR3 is TGTGCCAGCAGTTACTTAAGCGGGAGTTACAATGAGCAGTTCTTC.